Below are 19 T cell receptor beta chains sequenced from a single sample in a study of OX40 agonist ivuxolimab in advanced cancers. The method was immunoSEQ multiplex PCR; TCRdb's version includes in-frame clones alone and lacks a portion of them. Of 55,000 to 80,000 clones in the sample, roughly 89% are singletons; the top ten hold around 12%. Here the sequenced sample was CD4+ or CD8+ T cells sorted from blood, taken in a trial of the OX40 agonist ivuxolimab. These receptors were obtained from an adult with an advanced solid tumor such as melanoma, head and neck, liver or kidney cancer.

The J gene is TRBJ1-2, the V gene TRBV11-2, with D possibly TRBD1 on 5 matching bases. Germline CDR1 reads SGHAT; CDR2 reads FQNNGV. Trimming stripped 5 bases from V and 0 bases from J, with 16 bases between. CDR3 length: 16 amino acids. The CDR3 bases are TGTGCCAGCAGCGCTGCGGGGCAAACAGCTAACTATGGCTACACCTTC. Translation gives CASSAAGQTANYGYTF.

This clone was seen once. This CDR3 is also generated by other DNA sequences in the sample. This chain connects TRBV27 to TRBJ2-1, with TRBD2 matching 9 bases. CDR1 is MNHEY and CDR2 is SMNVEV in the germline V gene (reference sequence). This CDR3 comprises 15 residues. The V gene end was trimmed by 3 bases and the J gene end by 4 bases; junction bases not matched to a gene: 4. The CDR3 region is CASSLVAGAYNEQFF. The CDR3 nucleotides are TGTGCCAGCAGTTTGGTAGCGGGAGCGTACAATGAGCAGTTCTTC.

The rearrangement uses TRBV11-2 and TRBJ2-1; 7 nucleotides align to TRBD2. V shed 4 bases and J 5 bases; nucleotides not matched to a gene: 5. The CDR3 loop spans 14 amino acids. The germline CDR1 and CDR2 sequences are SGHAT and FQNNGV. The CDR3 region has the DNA TGTGCCAGCAGCTCCAGACTAGCTAACAATGAGCAGTTCTTC. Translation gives CASSSRLANNEQFF.

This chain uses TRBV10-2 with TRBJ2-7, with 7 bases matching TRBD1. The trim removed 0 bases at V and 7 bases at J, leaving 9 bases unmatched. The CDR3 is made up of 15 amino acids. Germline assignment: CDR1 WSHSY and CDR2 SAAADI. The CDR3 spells CASSESTPRGSEQYF. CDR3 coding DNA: TGCGCCAGCAGTGAGTCGACCCCCAGGGGGAGTGAGCAGTACTTC.

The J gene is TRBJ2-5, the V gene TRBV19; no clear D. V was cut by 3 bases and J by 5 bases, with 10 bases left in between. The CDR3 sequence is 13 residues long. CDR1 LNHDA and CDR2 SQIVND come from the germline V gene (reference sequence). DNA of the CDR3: TGTGCCAGTAGTATCCTCCATGTGGAGACCCAGTACTTC. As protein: CASSILHVETQYF.

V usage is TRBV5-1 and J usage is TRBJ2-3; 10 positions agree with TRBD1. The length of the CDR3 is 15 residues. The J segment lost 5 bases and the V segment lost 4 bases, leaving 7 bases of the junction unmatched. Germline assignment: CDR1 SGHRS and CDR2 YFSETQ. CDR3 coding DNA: TGCGCCAGCAGCGACCCGGGACAGGGGTTAGATACGCAGTATTTT. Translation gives CASSDPGQGLDTQYF.

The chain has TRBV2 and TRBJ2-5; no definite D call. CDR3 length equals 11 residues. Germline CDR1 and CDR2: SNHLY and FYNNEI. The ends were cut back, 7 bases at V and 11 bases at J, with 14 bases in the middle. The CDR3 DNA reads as TGTGCCAGCATAATTCCGAATGAGCAGTACTTC. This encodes CASIIPNEQYF.

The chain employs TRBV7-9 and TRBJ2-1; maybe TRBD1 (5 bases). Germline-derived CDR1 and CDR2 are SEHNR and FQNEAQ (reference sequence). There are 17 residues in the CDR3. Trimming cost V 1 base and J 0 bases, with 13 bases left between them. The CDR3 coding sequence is TGTGCCAGCAGCTTAGTTGACAGCCTGAGCTCCTACAATGAGCAGTTCTTC. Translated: CASSLVDSLSSYNEQFF.

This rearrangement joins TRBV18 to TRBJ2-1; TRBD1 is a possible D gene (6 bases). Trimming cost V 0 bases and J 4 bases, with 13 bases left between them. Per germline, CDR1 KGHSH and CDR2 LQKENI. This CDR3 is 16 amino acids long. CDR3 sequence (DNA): TGTGCCAGCTCACCACCCCTGGGGGCGTTTTACAATGAGCAGTTCTTC. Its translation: CASSPPLGAFYNEQFF.

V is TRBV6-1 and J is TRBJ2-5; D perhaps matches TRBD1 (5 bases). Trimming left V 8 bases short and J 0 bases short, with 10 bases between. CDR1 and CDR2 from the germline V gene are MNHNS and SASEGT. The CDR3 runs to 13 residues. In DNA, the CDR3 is TGTGCCAGCCTTGGGGCGTACCAAGAGACCCAGTACTTC. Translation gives CASLGAYQETQYF.

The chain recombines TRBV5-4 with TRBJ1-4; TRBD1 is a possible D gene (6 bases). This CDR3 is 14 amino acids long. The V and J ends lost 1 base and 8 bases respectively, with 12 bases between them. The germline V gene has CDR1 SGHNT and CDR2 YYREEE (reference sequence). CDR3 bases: TGTGCCAGCAGCTTGACAGGGAGTGAGGAAAAACTGTTTTTT. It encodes CASSLTGSEEKLFF.

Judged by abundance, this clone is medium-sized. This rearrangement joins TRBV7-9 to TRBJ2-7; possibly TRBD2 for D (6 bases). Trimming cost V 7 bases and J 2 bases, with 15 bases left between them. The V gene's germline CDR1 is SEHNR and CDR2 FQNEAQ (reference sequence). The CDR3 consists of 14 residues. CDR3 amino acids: CASNAGTPPYEQYF. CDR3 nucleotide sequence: TGTGCCAGCAACGCCGGGACTCCTCCCTACGAGCAGTACTTC.

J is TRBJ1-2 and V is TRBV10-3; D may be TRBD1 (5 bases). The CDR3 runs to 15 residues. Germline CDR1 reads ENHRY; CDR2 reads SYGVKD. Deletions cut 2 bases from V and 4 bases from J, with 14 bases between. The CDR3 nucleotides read TGTGCCATCAGTGAGCTCAAGGGGAGTCGCTATGGCTACACCTTC. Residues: CAISELKGSRYGYTF.

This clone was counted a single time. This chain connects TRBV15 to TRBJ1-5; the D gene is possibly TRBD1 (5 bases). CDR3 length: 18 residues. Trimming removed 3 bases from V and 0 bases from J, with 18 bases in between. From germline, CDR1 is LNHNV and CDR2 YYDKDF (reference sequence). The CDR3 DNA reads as TGTGCCACCAGCAGGAGCGGTGGGCTTAGGGGTAGCAATCAGCCCCAGCATTTT. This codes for CATSRSGGLRGSNQPQHF.

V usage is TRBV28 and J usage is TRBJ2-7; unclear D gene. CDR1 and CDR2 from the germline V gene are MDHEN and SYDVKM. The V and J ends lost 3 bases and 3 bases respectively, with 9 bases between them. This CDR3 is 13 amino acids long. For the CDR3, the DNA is TGTGCCAGCAGTTTTTTTTACGGCTACGAGCAGTACTTC. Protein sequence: CASSFFYGYEQYF.

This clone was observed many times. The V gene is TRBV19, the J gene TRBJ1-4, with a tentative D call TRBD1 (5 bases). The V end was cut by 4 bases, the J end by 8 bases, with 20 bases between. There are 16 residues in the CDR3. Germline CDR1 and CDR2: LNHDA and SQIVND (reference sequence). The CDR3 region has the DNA TGTGCCAGTAGTACCAGGGAAGCTGGCGCCTCGGAAAAACTGTTTTTT. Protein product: CASSTREAGASEKLFF.

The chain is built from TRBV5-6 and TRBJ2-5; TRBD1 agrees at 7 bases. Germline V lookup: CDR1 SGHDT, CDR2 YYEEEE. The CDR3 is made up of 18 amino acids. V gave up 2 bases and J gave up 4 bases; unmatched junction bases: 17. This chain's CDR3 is CASSLRLRDSGPRETQYF. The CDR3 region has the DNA TGTGCCAGCAGCTTAAGACTCCGGGACAGTGGGCCCCGAGAGACCCAGTACTTC. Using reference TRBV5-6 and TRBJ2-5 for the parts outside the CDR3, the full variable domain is DAGVTQSPTHLIKTRGQQVTLRCSPKSGHDTVSWYQQALGQGPQFIFQYYEEEERQRGNFPDRFSGHQFPNYSSELNVNALLLGDSALYLCASSLRLRDSGPRETQYFGPGTRLLVL.

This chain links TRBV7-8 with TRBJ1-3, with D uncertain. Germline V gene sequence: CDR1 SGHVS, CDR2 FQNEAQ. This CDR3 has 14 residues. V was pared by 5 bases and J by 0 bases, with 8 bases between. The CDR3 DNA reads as TGTGCCAGCAGCGCAGATAACTCTGGAAACACCATATATTTT. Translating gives CASSADNSGNTIYF.

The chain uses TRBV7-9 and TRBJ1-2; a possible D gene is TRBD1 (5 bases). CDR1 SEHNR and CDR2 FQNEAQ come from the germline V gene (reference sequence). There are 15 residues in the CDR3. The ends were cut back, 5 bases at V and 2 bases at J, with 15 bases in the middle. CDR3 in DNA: TGTGCCAGCAGCATTTTTGACCGGGGGAACTATGGCTACACCTTC. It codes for CASSIFDRGNYGYTF.